Reported below is one TCR beta chain. Vbeta (60) and Jbeta (13) primers were used in the PCR. Only in-frame clones appear in the TCRdb table, and some are missing; sequencing was by immunoSEQ multiplex PCR. The table lists approximately 110,000 clones, roughly 12% of them singletons. This sample was included in a study of cytomegalovirus exposure and HLA in healthy donors. CDR1 and CDR2 from the germline V gene are SNHLY and FYNNEI. The germline V and J ends were trimmed by 0 bases and 3 bases, with 13 bases remaining between them. This CDR3 contains 16 residues. This rearrangement joins TRBV2 to TRBJ2-3; unclear D gene. The source material was PBMCs. This TCR was sampled from a man between 35 and 55 years old in good health and CMV-seropositive. CDR3 DNA: TGTGCCAGCAGTGAAGCCGGAGTCGTGACGACAGATACGCAGTATTTT. It translates to CASSEAGVVTTDTQYF.